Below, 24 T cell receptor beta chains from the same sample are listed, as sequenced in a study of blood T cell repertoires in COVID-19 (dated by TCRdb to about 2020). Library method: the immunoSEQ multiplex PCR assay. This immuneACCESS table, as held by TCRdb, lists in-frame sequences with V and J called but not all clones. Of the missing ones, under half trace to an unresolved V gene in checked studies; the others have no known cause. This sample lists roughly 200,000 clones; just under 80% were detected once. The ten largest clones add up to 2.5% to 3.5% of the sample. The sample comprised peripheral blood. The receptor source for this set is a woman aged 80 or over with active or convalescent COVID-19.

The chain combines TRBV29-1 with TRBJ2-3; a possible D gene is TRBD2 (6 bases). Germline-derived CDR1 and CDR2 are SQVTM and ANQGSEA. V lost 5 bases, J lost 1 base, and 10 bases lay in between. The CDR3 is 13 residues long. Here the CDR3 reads CSVTGVRTDTQYF. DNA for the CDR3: TGCAGCGTTACGGGGGTTCGCACAGATACGCAGTATTTT.

The CDR3 DNA reads as TGTGCCAGCAGTTTAGTCCCGAATCAGCCCCAGCATTTT. Its protein is CASSLVPNQPQHF. This chain links TRBV27 with TRBJ1-5, with unresolved D. The V gene lost 2 bases and the J gene lost 4 bases, with 6 bases spanning the gap. Germline loops: CDR1 MNHEY, CDR2 SMNVEV (reference sequence). This CDR3 spans 13 amino acids.

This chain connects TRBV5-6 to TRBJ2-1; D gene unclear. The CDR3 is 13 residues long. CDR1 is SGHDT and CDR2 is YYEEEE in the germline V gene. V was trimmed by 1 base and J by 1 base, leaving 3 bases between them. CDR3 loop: CASSLRSYNEQFF. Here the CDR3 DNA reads TGTGCCAGCAGCTTGCGTTCCTACAATGAGCAGTTCTTC. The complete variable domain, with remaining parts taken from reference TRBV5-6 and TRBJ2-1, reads DAGVTQSPTHLIKTRGQQVTLRCSPKSGHDTVSWYQQALGQGPQFIFQYYEEEERQRGNFPDRFSGHQFPNYSSELNVNALLLGDSALYLCASSLRSYNEQFFGPGTRLTVL.

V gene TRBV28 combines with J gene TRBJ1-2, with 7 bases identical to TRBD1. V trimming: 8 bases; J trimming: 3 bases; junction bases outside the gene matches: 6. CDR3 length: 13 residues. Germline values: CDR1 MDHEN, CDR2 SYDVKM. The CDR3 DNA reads TGTGCCAGCCGGACAGGACCCCACTATGGCTACACCTTC. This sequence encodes CASRTGPHYGYTF.

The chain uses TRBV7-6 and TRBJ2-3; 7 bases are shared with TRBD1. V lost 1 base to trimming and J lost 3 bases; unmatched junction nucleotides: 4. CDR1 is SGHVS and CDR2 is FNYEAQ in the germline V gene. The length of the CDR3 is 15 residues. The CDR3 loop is CASSLVQGLTDTQYF. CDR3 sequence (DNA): TGTGCCAGCAGCTTAGTACAGGGGTTGACAGATACGCAGTATTTT.

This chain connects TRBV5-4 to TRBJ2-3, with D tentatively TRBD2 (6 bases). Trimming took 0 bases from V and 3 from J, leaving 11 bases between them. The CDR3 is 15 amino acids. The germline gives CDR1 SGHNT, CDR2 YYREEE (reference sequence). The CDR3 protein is CASSLAGGRTDTQYF. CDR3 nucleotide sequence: TGTGCCAGCAGCTTGGCTGGTGGGAGGACAGATACGCAGTATTTT.

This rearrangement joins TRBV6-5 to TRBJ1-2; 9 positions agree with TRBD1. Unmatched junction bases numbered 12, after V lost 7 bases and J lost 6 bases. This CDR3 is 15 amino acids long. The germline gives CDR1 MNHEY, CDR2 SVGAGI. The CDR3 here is CASKLGGQGRNGYTF. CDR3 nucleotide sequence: TGTGCCAGCAAACTTGGCGGACAGGGGAGAAATGGCTACACCTTC.

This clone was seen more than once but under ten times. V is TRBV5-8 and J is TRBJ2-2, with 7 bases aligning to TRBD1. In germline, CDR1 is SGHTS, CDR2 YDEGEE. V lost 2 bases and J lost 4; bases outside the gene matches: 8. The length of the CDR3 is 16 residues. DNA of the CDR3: TGTGCCAGCAGCTTACAGGGGTTGGTGGGCACCGGGGAGCTGTTTTTT. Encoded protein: CASSLQGLVGTGELFF. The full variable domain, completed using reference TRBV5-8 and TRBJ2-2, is EAGVTQSPTHLIKTRGQQATLRCSPISGHTSVYWYQQALGLGLQFLLWYDEGEERNRGNFPPRFSGRQFPNYSSELNVNALELEDSALYLCASSLQGLVGTGELFFGEGSRLTVL.

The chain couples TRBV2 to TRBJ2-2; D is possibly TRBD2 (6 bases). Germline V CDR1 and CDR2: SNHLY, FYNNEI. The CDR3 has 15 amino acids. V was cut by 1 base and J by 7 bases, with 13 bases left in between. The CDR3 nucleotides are TGTGCCAGCAGTGAAGGGTTGGGGGGTCACGGGGAGCTGTTTTTT. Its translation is CASSEGLGGHGELFF.

DNA for the CDR3: TGTGCCAGCAGTTTCGGTGCCAGGATCATCGGGGAGCTGTTTTTT. Protein product: CASSFGARIIGELFF. The chain combines TRBV28 with TRBJ2-2, with D unresolved. The ends were cut back, 3 bases at V and 7 bases at J, with 15 bases in the middle. This CDR3 contains 15 residues. Germline assignment: CDR1 MDHEN and CDR2 SYDVKM.

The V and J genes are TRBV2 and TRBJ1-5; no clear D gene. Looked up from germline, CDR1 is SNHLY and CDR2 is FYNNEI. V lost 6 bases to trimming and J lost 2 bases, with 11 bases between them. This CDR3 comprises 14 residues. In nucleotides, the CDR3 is TGTGCCAGCAGCTGGCTAGGAGGCAATCAGCCCCAGCATTTT. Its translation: CASSWLGGNQPQHF.

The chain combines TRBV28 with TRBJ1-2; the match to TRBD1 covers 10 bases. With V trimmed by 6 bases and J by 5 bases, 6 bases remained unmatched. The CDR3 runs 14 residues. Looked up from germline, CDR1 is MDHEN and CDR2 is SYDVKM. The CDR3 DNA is TGTGCCAGCAGCCAGGGGGGACAGGGGTATGGCTACACCTTC. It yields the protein CASSQGGQGYGYTF.

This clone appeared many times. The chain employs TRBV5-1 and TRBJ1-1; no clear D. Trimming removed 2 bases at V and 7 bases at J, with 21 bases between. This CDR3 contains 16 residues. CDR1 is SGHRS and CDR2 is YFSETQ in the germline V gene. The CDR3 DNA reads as TGCGCCAGCAGCTTACGAGGTCGAGGAGGGCCGCTTGAAGCTTTCTTT. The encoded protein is CASSLRGRGGPLEAFF.

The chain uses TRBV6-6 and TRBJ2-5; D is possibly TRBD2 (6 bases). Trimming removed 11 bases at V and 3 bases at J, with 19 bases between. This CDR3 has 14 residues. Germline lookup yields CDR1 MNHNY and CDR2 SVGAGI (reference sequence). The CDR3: CAGNEAGFKETQYF. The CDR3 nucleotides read TGTGCCGGTAATGAGGCGGGGTTTAAAGAGACCCAGTACTTC.

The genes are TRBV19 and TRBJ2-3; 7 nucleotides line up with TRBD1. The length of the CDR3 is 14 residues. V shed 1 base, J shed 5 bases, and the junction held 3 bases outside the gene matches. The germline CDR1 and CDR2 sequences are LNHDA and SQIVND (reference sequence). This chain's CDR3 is CASSIGDSEDTQYF. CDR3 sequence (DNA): TGTGCCAGTAGTATAGGGGACAGTGAAGATACGCAGTATTTT.

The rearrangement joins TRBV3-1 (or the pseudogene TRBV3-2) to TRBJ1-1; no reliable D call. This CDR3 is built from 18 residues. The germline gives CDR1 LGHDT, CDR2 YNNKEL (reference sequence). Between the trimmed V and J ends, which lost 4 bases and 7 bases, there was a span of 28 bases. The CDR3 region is CASSLTALSISRRLEAFF. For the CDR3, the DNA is TGTGCCAGCAGCCTAACAGCCTTGAGTATTTCCCGCCGCCTTGAAGCTTTCTTT.

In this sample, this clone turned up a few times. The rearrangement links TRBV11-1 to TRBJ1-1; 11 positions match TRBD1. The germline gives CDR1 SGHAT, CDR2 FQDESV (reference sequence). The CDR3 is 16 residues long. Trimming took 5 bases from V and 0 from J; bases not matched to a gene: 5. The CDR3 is CASSRGQGGMNTEAFF. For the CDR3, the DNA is TGTGCCAGCAGCCGGGGACAGGGGGGCATGAACACTGAAGCTTTCTTT. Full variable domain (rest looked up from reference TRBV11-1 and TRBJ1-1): EAEVAQSPRYKITEKSQAVAFWCDPISGHATLYWYRQILGQGPELLVQFQDESVVDDSQLPKDRFSAERLKGVDSTLKIQPAELGDSAMYLCASSRGQGGMNTEAFFGQGTRLTVV.

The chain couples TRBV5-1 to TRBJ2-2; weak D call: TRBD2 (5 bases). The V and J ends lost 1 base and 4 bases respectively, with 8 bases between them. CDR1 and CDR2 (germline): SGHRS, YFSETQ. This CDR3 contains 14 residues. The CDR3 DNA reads TGCGCCAGCAGCTTGCCAGGACTCACCGGGGAGCTGTTTTTT. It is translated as CASSLPGLTGELFF.

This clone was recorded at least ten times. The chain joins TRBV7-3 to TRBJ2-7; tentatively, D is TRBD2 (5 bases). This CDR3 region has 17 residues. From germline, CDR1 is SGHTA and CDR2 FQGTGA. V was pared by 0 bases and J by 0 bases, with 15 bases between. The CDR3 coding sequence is TGTGCCAGCAGCTTAACGGGAAGCGGAGAGAGCTCCTACGAGCAGTACTTC. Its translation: CASSLTGSGESSYEQYF.

CDR3 in DNA: TGTGCCAGTAGTACAAGCGGACAGGGGATGAACGAGCAGTACTTC. Translation: CASSTSGQGMNEQYF. The chain uses TRBV19 and TRBJ2-7, with 9 bases lining up with TRBD1. The CDR3 has 15 amino acids. Germline V CDR1 and CDR2: LNHDA, SQIVND (reference sequence). V shed 4 bases, J shed 5 bases, and the junction held 9 bases outside the gene matches.

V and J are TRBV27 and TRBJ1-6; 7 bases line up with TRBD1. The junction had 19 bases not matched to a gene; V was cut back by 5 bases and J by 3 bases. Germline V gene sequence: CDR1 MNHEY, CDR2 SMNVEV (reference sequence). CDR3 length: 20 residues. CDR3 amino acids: CASSPNRDRLNSIYNSPLHF. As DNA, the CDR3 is TGTGCCAGCAGTCCAAACCGGGACAGACTAAATTCCATCTATAATTCACCCCTCCACTTT.

CDR3 residues: CSVVNGPSDQPQHF. As DNA, the CDR3 is TGCAGCGTTGTTAATGGGCCGTCGGATCAGCCCCAGCATTTT. The gene calls are TRBV29-1 and TRBJ1-5, with D hard to call. Trimming shortened V by 4 bases and J by 5 bases, and 15 bases separated the two germline ends. Germline values: CDR1 SQVTM, CDR2 ANQGSEA. This CDR3 spans 14 amino acids. Full variable domain (remainder filled in from reference TRBV29-1 and TRBJ1-5): SAVISQKPSRDICQRGTSLTIQCQVDSQVTMMFWYRQQPGQSLTLIATANQGSEATYESGFVIDKFPISRPNLTFSTLTVSNMSPEDSSIYLCSVVNGPSDQPQHFGDGTRLSIL.

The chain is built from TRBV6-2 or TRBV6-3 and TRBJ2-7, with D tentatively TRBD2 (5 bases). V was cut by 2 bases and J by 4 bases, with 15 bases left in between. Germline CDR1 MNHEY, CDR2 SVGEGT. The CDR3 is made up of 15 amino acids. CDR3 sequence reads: CASSYLRPGGYEQYF. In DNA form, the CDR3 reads TGTGCCAGCAGTTACCTTCGACCCGGAGGATACGAGCAGTACTTC.

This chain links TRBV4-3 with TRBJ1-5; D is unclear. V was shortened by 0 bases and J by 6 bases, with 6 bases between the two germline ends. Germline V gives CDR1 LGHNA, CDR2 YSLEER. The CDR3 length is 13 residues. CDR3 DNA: TGCGCCAGCAGCCAAGATCGGGGTCAGCCCCAGCATTTT. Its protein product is CASSQDRGQPQHF.